The 22 T cell receptor beta chains below come from one sample, sequenced in a study of response to subunit inactivated influenza vaccine (dated by TCRdb to 2016 to 2018). The library was produced with RT-PCR. Sequencer: Illumina HiSeq 2500. The public reads were quality trimmed at Q25 with fastp and then assembled into clones with MiXCR by TCRdb, keeping productive beta chains. Rows merge per CDR3 protein into single entries with the most common DNA and genes. Present in this sample are around 490,000 distinct CDR3 sequences, less than 8% of which were seen just once. The ten largest clonotypes hold 10% to 15% of the sample. The sample consisted of PBMCs from blood, taken less than 30 months after vaccination. Receptor source: a man aged 50 to 69 who received an inactivated influenza vaccine. Donor details come from another sample of the same person, matched by shared clones.

This clonotype was observed a few times. The rearrangement joins TRBV2 to TRBJ1-1, with 12 bases matching TRBD1. Per germline, CDR1 SNHLY and CDR2 FYNNEI. The CDR3 runs 15 residues. Trimming cost V 6 bases and J 2 bases; bases outside gene matches: 4. The CDR3 is CASRGQGARNTEAFF. As DNA, the CDR3 is TGTGCCAGCAGGGGACAGGGGGCGCGTAACACTGAAGCTTTCTTT. The whole variable domain, filled in from reference TRBV2 and TRBJ1-1, reads EPEVTQTPSHQVTQMGQEVILRCVPISNHLYFYWYRQILGQKVEFLVSFYNNEISEKSEIFDDQFSVERPDGSNFTLKIRSTKLEDSAMYFCASRGQGARNTEAFFGQGTRLTVV.

The V gene is TRBV7-2, the J gene TRBJ2-7; 10 bases line up with TRBD2. In germline, CDR1 is SGHTA, CDR2 FQGNSA. J lost 3 bases, V lost 2 bases, and 4 bases had no gene match. CDR3 length equals 15 residues. The CDR3 nucleotides read TGTGCCAGCAGCTTAACGACTAGCGGGTTCTACGAGCAGTACTTC. Translation: CASSLTTSGFYEQYF.

This clonotype was recorded many times. This chain joins TRBV10-3 and TRBJ2-1; D remains unclear. The CDR3 spans 15 residues. Trimming stripped 9 bases from V and 2 bases from J, with 17 bases between. Per the germline V gene, CDR1 is ENHRY and CDR2 is SYGVKD. In DNA form, the CDR3 reads TGTGCCATAGCCCCTGGGCAGGAACCCTACAATGAGCAGTTCTTC. Residues: CAIAPGQEPYNEQFF.

This chain uses TRBV5-6 with TRBJ1-1; 7 bases fit TRBD1. Trimming cost V 3 bases and J 2 bases; bases outside gene matches: 7. Per the germline V gene, CDR1 is SGHDT and CDR2 is YYEEEE. The length of the CDR3 is 15 residues. The CDR3 region has the DNA TGTGCCAGCAGCTCGCCGGGACAGCCAAACACTGAAGCTTTCTTT. Its protein product is CASSSPGQPNTEAFF.

This clonotype has a handful of counts. The J gene is TRBJ1-4, the V gene TRBV4-1, with 10 positions matching TRBD1. The V segment lost 0 bases and the J segment 8 bases; nucleotides outside the gene matches: 3. CDR1 and CDR2 (germline): MGHRA, YSYEKL. The CDR3 extends over 15 amino acids. CDR3 DNA: TGCGCCAGCAGCCAAGAGGGACAGGGGTCGGAAAAACTGTTTTTT. Protein product: CASSQEGQGSEKLFF.

This clonotype has a count of ten or more. The rearrangement joins TRBV18 to TRBJ2-7, with D unclear. Trimming took 0 bases from V and 3 from J, leaving 6 bases between them. Germline V gene sequence: CDR1 KGHSH, CDR2 LQKENI. The CDR3 has 13 residues. This CDR3 reads CASSPPYSYEQYF. CDR3 in DNA: TGTGCCAGCTCACCACCGTACAGCTACGAGCAGTACTTC.

This clonotype was seen ten or more times. V usage is TRBV29-1 and J usage is TRBJ1-2; no firm D call. Germline assignment: CDR1 SQVTM and CDR2 ANQGSEA. This CDR3 spans 11 amino acids. V shed 2 bases and J shed 5 bases, with 6 bases lying between them. The CDR3 DNA is TGCAGCGTTGAATTGGCTTATGGCTACACCTTC. As protein: CSVELAYGYTF.

The sample holds a few counts of this clonotype. The rearrangement uses TRBV24-1 and TRBJ2-5; no clear D gene. Looked up from germline, CDR1 is KGHDR and CDR2 is SFDVKD. Trimming removed 2 bases at V and 5 bases at J, with 20 bases between. The CDR3 runs to 17 residues. The DNA for the CDR3 is TGTGCCACCAGTGATTCTCGAACGACGGGTATGATGGAGACCCAGTACTTC. It is translated as CATSDSRTTGMMETQYF.

This clonotype was seen many times. The chain is built from TRBV7-3 and TRBJ1-1; unclear D gene. Germline values: CDR1 SGHTA, CDR2 FQGTGA. Trimming stripped 5 bases from V and 0 bases from J, with 13 bases between. The CDR3 contains 15 residues. As DNA, the CDR3 is TGTGCCAGCAGCACTCGGCCAGACATGAACACTGAAGCTTTCTTT. The encoded protein is CASSTRPDMNTEAFF.

This clonotype is a singleton in its sample. The chain employs TRBV15 and TRBJ1-1; 7 bases match TRBD1. Germline CDR1 and CDR2: LNHNV and YYDKDF (reference sequence). J lost 5 bases, V lost 5 bases, and 5 bases had no gene match. This CDR3 spans 13 amino acids. The CDR3 is CATSLPGGTEAFF. The CDR3 DNA sequence: TGTGCCACCAGCCTGCCAGGGGGAACTGAAGCTTTCTTT.

This clonotype has only a few counts. This rearrangement joins TRBV6-1 to TRBJ2-5, with 12 bases matching TRBD2. V lost 5 bases to trimming and J lost 5 bases; unmatched junction nucleotides: 9. This CDR3 comprises 16 residues. Germline V lookup: CDR1 MNHNS, CDR2 SASEGT. The CDR3 DNA follows: TGTGCCAGCAGTAGAGTCCGGACTAGCGGGGCGGAGACCCAGTACTTC. Translated, it gives CASSRVRTSGAETQYF.

This clonotype showed up just a few times. This chain links TRBV11-2 with TRBJ2-5, with TRBD2 identical over 7 bases. This CDR3 is 13 amino acids long. With 4 bases clipped from V and 9 bases from J, the junction kept 8 bases outside the gene matches. Germline values: CDR1 SGHAT, CDR2 FQNNGV. The CDR3 sequence: CASSSGGAEPQYF. CDR3 coding DNA: TGTGCCAGCAGCTCGGGGGGTGCGGAACCCCAGTACTTC.

V is TRBV27 and J is TRBJ2-6; D unresolved. The CDR3 is 17 amino acids. Germline loops: CDR1 MNHEY, CDR2 SMNVEV (reference sequence). V lost 2 bases and J lost 4, with 15 bases in between. CDR3 nucleotide sequence: TGTGCCAGCAGTTTAGGTGTGTTGGCTTTCGGGGCCAACGTCCTGACTTTC. Residues: CASSLGVLAFGANVLTF. The full variable domain, with the rest looked up from reference TRBV27 and TRBJ2-6, is EAQVTQNPRYLITVTGKKLTVTCSQNMNHEYMSWYRQDPGLGLRQIYYSMNVEVTDKGDVPEGYKVSRKEKRNFPLILESPSPNQTSLYFCASSLGVLAFGANVLTFGAGSRLTVL.

The chain joins TRBV28 to TRBJ1-6; 9 nucleotides agree with TRBD1. Looked up from germline, CDR1 is MDHEN and CDR2 is SYDVKM. With V trimmed by 10 bases and J by 6 bases, 7 bases remained unmatched. The CDR3 runs 14 residues. CDR3 residues: CANSQGASNSPLHF. CDR3 DNA: TGTGCCAACTCACAGGGGGCGAGTAATTCACCCCTCCACTTT.

This clonotype was detected only a few times. The chain uses TRBV6-5 and TRBJ2-3; 8 bases are a match to TRBD1. V was clipped by 0 bases and J by 0 bases; unmatched bases: 8. This CDR3 has 18 amino acids. Germline CDR1 MNHEY, CDR2 SVGAGI. The CDR3 here is CASSYSWTGRTSTDTQYF. CDR3 nucleotide sequence: TGTGCCAGCAGTTACTCGTGGACAGGGAGGACTAGCACAGATACGCAGTATTTT.

This clonotype has more than one count but fewer than ten. The rearrangement links TRBV6-6 to TRBJ1-1; D call uncertain. CDR1 MNHNY and CDR2 SVGAGI come from the germline V gene (reference sequence). V lost 6 bases to trimming and J lost 2 bases, with 10 bases between them. The CDR3 is 13 amino acids. The chain's CDR3 is CASSYFHNTEAFF. In nucleotides, the CDR3 is TGTGCCAGCAGCTATTTTCATAACACTGAAGCTTTCTTT.

The V call is TRBV10-3, the J call TRBJ2-1; no reliable D call. Germline V gene lookup returns CDR1 ENHRY and CDR2 SYGVKD. This CDR3 spans 14 amino acids. Between the trimmed V and J ends, which lost 0 bases and 6 bases, there was a span of 9 bases. The CDR3 bases are TGTGCCATCAGTGAGTCTTTGCCGATCAATGAGCAGTTCTTC. Protein: CAISESLPINEQFF.

This clonotype was recorded a few times. The junction departs from the called germline gene at one end, perhaps through a read error. This chain joins TRBV10-3 and TRBJ2-1, with 7 bases fitting TRBD1. This CDR3 comprises 17 residues. Germline values: CDR1 ENHRY, CDR2 SYGVKD. The CDR3 here is CAITSSRGQDSHNEQFF. The CDR3 DNA is TGTGCCATCACCTCCTCCCGAGGACAGGACTCCCACAATGAGCAGTTCTTC.

There are a few counts of this clonotype. The chain combines TRBV12-3 or TRBV12-4 with TRBJ1-1, with TRBD1 matching 8 bases. The CDR3 runs to 14 residues. The ends lost 7 bases at V and 1 base at J; junction bases unmatched: 5. In DNA, the CDR3 is TGTGCCAGCACCCCGACAGGGGAGAACACTGAAGCTTTCTTT. Its translation: CASTPTGENTEAFF.

The rearrangement joins TRBV6-5 to TRBJ2-7, with 10 bases matching TRBD1. Germline CDR1 is MNHEY and CDR2 is SVGAGI. CDR3 size: 14 residues. J gave up 6 bases and V 1 base, and 3 bases lay outside the gene matches. As DNA, the CDR3 is TGTGCCAGCAGTTACTGGGACAGGGGATCCGAGCAGTACTTC. It translates to CASSYWDRGSEQYF.

This clonotype was counted a few times. V usage is TRBV3-1 and J usage is TRBJ2-1; D not resolved. This CDR3 contains 13 residues. V was pared by 3 bases and J by 9 bases, with 12 bases between. Germline loops: CDR1 LGHDT, CDR2 YNNKEL (reference sequence). The CDR3 is CASSHNSYGEQFF. CDR3 coding DNA: TGTGCCAGCAGCCATAACTCTTACGGTGAGCAGTTCTTC.

This clonotype was recorded a few times. The V call is TRBV11-3, the J call TRBJ2-1; 8 bases agree with TRBD1. The CDR3 has 16 amino acids. With 1 base clipped from V and 2 bases from J, the junction kept 4 bases outside the gene matches. Germline V gene lookup returns CDR1 SGHNT and CDR2 YENEEA. The CDR3 reads CASSLGTGGTYNEQFF. For the CDR3, the DNA is TGTGCCAGCAGCTTAGGAACAGGGGGGACCTACAATGAGCAGTTCTTC.